A selection of T cell receptor beta chains follows, all from one sample in a study of cytomegalovirus exposure and HLA in healthy donors. Sequencing used immunoSEQ multiplex PCR; TCRdb keeps in-frame clones, though not all of them. This table has more than 100,000 clones, around nine tenths appearing once. Source material: PBMCs. All receptors come from a woman between 18 and 29 years old in good health and CMV-seropositive. Both conserved end residues are part of each CDR3. Fields, in order: CDR3 DNA, CDR3 protein, clone size, D gene, J gene, V gene. The D gene is left open where the match is weak. Clone size is shown for a subset of rows, as once, few, many or a class of expanded clone.

cdr3_nt: TGTGCCAGCAGTGAAGGGACAGGGGTTGGGAATGAGCAGTTCTTC
cdr3_aa: CASSEGTGVGNEQFF
clone_size: NA
d_call: TRBD1
j_call: TRBJ2-1
v_call: TRBV6-1

cdr3_nt: TGTGCCACCTCTGACAGGAGCAATCAGCCCCAGCATTTT
cdr3_aa: CATSDRSNQPQHF
clone_size: NA
d_call: NA
j_call: TRBJ1-5
v_call: TRBV15

cdr3_nt: TGTGCCTGGAGGCGGGGTTTGAACACTGAAGCTTTCTTT
cdr3_aa: CAWRRGLNTEAFF
clone_size: few
d_call: NA
j_call: TRBJ1-1
v_call: TRBV30

cdr3_nt: TGCGCCAGCAGTCAAGGGGTTCAACTTAATGAAAAACTGTTTTTT
cdr3_aa: CASSQGVQLNEKLFF
clone_size: NA
d_call: NA
j_call: TRBJ1-4
v_call: TRBV5-1

cdr3_nt: TGTGCCAGCAGTGAACGGTTGCAGGGTAGATCAACAGATACGCAGTATTTT
cdr3_aa: CASSERLQGRSTDTQYF
clone_size: once
d_call: NA
j_call: TRBJ2-3
v_call: TRBV6-1

cdr3_nt: TGTGCCAGCAGCTTTGAGGGGACACCGTGGGTCTACGAGCAGTACTTC
cdr3_aa: CASSFEGTPWVYEQYF
clone_size: once
d_call: NA
j_call: TRBJ2-7
v_call: TRBV12-1

cdr3_nt: TGTGCCAGCCGACAGGGGAACTACGAGCAGTACTTC
cdr3_aa: CASRQGNYEQYF
clone_size: NA
d_call: TRBD1
j_call: TRBJ2-7
v_call: TRBV28

cdr3_nt: TGTGCCAGCAGCTTAGGGGACAGCTCGATCGGCTACGAGCAGTACTTC
cdr3_aa: CASSLGDSSIGYEQYF
clone_size: NA
d_call: TRBD1
j_call: TRBJ2-7
v_call: TRBV11-2

cdr3_nt: TGTGCCAGTAGTATAGATCTCCTAGCGGGGGAGCAGTACTTC
cdr3_aa: CASSIDLLAGEQYF
clone_size: once
d_call: TRBD2
j_call: TRBJ2-7
v_call: TRBV19

cdr3_nt: TGTGCCAGCTCGCGGACCTACAATGAGCAGTTCTTC
cdr3_aa: CASSRTYNEQFF
clone_size: NA
d_call: NA
j_call: TRBJ2-1
v_call: TRBV18

cdr3_nt: TGTGCCAGCAGCTCTCGGACATTTTACAATGAGCAGTTCTTC
cdr3_aa: CASSSRTFYNEQFF
clone_size: NA
d_call: NA
j_call: TRBJ2-1
v_call: TRBV11-2

cdr3_nt: TGTGCCAGCAGTGAAGTCCCTCATCGACCGGACTGGAGGACTGAAGCTTTCTTT
cdr3_aa: CASSEVPHRPDWRTEAFF
clone_size: once
d_call: NA
j_call: TRBJ1-1
v_call: TRBV6-1

cdr3_nt: TGTGCCAGCAGCCTTGGTCTGGTCAGGGGGAATGAAAAACTGTTTTTT
cdr3_aa: CASSLGLVRGNEKLFF
clone_size: NA
d_call: TRBD1
j_call: TRBJ1-4
v_call: TRBV5-6

cdr3_nt: TGCAGCGACACCGGACAAAATCCTGGGGATGGCTACACCTTC
cdr3_aa: CSDTGQNPGDGYTF
clone_size: NA
d_call: NA
j_call: TRBJ1-2
v_call: TRBV29-1

cdr3_nt: TGTGCCAGCTCACGGAGCGGGAGGGCCGAGACCCAGTACTTC
cdr3_aa: CASSRSGRAETQYF
clone_size: NA
d_call: TRBD2
j_call: TRBJ2-5
v_call: TRBV18

cdr3_nt: TGCGCCAGCAGCTTGGGGGCTTATGAAAAACTGTTTTTT
cdr3_aa: CASSLGAYEKLFF
clone_size: NA
d_call: NA
j_call: TRBJ1-4
v_call: TRBV5-1

cdr3_nt: TGTGCCAGCAGTTCGCCCCCGTGGGCGAAGAACTATGGCTACACCTTC
cdr3_aa: CASSSPPWAKNYGYTF
clone_size: NA
d_call: NA
j_call: TRBJ1-2
v_call: TRBV28

cdr3_nt: TGTGCCAGCATCGCCTGGGAGGGAACCTACGAGCAGTACTTC
cdr3_aa: CASIAWEGTYEQYF
clone_size: few
d_call: TRBD2
j_call: TRBJ2-7
v_call: TRBV7-8

cdr3_nt: TGCGCCAGCAGCCAACCACAGGGGCGCGGGGAGCTGTTTTTT
cdr3_aa: CASSQPQGRGELFF
clone_size: NA
d_call: TRBD1
j_call: TRBJ2-2
v_call: TRBV4-1

cdr3_nt: TGTGCCAGCAGCTCAAGGTCCGACTATGAGCAGTTCTTC
cdr3_aa: CASSSRSDYEQFF
clone_size: NA
d_call: NA
j_call: TRBJ2-1
v_call: TRBV7-3

cdr3_nt: TGTGCCAGCAGCCACAAAGGGGGACTAGCGGGATTGAATGAGCAGTTCTTC
cdr3_aa: CASSHKGGLAGLNEQFF
clone_size: NA
d_call: TRBD2
j_call: TRBJ2-1
v_call: TRBV7-2

cdr3_nt: TGCAGCGTTTCCCAGGGTGGTGTGGGTGAAGCTTTCTTT
cdr3_aa: CSVSQGGVGEAFF
clone_size: NA
d_call: NA
j_call: TRBJ1-1
v_call: TRBV29-1

cdr3_nt: TGTGCCAGCAGCTTAGTTTGGGACAACCCCCAAGAGACCCAGTACTTC
cdr3_aa: CASSLVWDNPQETQYF
clone_size: NA
d_call: NA
j_call: TRBJ2-5
v_call: TRBV7-2

cdr3_nt: TGCAGCGTCGTCAGGAGGGGACAGGGGTTGAACACTGAAGCTTTCTTT
cdr3_aa: CSVVRRGQGLNTEAFF
clone_size: NA
d_call: TRBD1
j_call: TRBJ1-1
v_call: TRBV29-1

cdr3_nt: TGTGCCAGCAGGGACAGGGCGGTGAGAGAGCCCCAGCATTTT
cdr3_aa: CASRDRAVREPQHF
clone_size: NA
d_call: TRBD1
j_call: TRBJ1-5
v_call: TRBV2

cdr3_nt: TGTGCCAGCAGCTTAGCGATCGTGGAGGGCAGTGAGCAGTTCTTC
cdr3_aa: CASSLAIVEGSEQFF
clone_size: NA
d_call: NA
j_call: TRBJ2-1
v_call: TRBV7-6

cdr3_nt: TGTGCTAGCAGCTATAGGAGAGGACAGAAGGAGACCCAGTACTTC
cdr3_aa: CASSYRRGQKETQYF
clone_size: NA
d_call: NA
j_call: TRBJ2-5
v_call: TRBV7-7

cdr3_nt: TGTGCCAGCAGCCCCGGGAGTTGGGGGCAGTTCTTC
cdr3_aa: CASSPGSWGQFF
clone_size: NA
d_call: NA
j_call: TRBJ2-1
v_call: TRBV9

cdr3_nt: TGCGCCAGCAGCCAAAGAGTCGGCGGGGGGGCATTTGAGGAGACCCAGTACTTC
cdr3_aa: CASSQRVGGGAFEETQYF
clone_size: NA
d_call: TRBD2
j_call: TRBJ2-5
v_call: TRBV4-1

cdr3_nt: TGCGCCAGCAGTGCAGGCCGGGGCTCTGGGGCCAACGTCCTGACTTTC
cdr3_aa: CASSAGRGSGANVLTF
clone_size: NA
d_call: NA
j_call: TRBJ2-6
v_call: TRBV10-1

cdr3_nt: TGTGCCAGCAGTGAAGCGAGTCTTGTTGGGGCCAACGTCCTGACTTTC
cdr3_aa: CASSEASLVGANVLTF
clone_size: NA
d_call: NA
j_call: TRBJ2-6
v_call: TRBV6-1

cdr3_nt: TGTGCCAGCAGTTCTGGGACAGGGAACACCGGGGAGCTGTTTTTT
cdr3_aa: CASSSGTGNTGELFF
clone_size: NA
d_call: TRBD1
j_call: TRBJ2-2
v_call: TRBV6-5

cdr3_nt: TGTGCCAGCTCACCCCTTAGGACAGATACGAACACTGAAGCTTTCTTT
cdr3_aa: CASSPLRTDTNTEAFF
clone_size: NA
d_call: NA
j_call: TRBJ1-1
v_call: TRBV18

cdr3_nt: TGTGCCAGCAGTTACGGGACAGGGGGCATAGCTTTCTTT
cdr3_aa: CASSYGTGGIAFF
clone_size: NA
d_call: TRBD1
j_call: TRBJ1-1
v_call: TRBV6-5

cdr3_nt: TGTGCCAGCAGAGTCCTAGAATACGAGCAGTACTTC
cdr3_aa: CASRVLEYEQYF
clone_size: NA
d_call: NA
j_call: TRBJ2-7
v_call: TRBV2

cdr3_nt: TGTGCCAGCAGCCGGACTGTAAACGGCTATGGCTACACCTTC
cdr3_aa: CASSRTVNGYGYTF
clone_size: NA
d_call: NA
j_call: TRBJ1-2
v_call: TRBV7-9

cdr3_nt: TGTGCCACCAGCAGAGATTGGGGGGGGCAGGAGCCCCAGCATTTT
cdr3_aa: CATSRDWGGQEPQHF
clone_size: few
d_call: NA
j_call: TRBJ1-5
v_call: TRBV15

cdr3_nt: TGTGCCTGGAGCGTCGAGCTGGCTGAAGCTTTCTTT
cdr3_aa: CAWSVELAEAFF
clone_size: NA
d_call: NA
j_call: TRBJ1-1
v_call: TRBV30

cdr3_nt: TGTGCCAGCAGCGCGACCGGCGGGGGTCTTGAAGCTTTCTTT
cdr3_aa: CASSATGGGLEAFF
clone_size: NA
d_call: NA
j_call: TRBJ1-1
v_call: TRBV9

cdr3_nt: TGTGCCAGTAGTATCACCTCAGGACAGGGGGCTTACGAGCAGTACTTC
cdr3_aa: CASSITSGQGAYEQYF
clone_size: NA
d_call: TRBD1
j_call: TRBJ2-7
v_call: TRBV19

cdr3_nt: TGCGCCAGCAAGAGGGACAGAGTAATGTCTAATGAAAAACTGTTTTTT
cdr3_aa: CASKRDRVMSNEKLFF
clone_size: NA
d_call: TRBD1
j_call: TRBJ1-4
v_call: TRBV5-1

cdr3_nt: TGTGCCAGCAGCTTACCGTCAGGGAAAGGCTACACCTTC
cdr3_aa: CASSLPSGKGYTF
clone_size: NA
d_call: NA
j_call: TRBJ1-2
v_call: TRBV7-3

cdr3_nt: TGTGCCAGCAGTTTCGGTCGCAATCAGCCCCAGCATTTT
cdr3_aa: CASSFGRNQPQHF
clone_size: NA
d_call: NA
j_call: TRBJ1-5
v_call: TRBV27

cdr3_nt: TGTGCCAGCAGTGAAGTTTCGGGGAAGAATTCACCCCTCCACTTT
cdr3_aa: CASSEVSGKNSPLHF
clone_size: NA
d_call: NA
j_call: TRBJ1-6
v_call: TRBV6-1

cdr3_nt: TGTGCCAGCAGTTCACCCAGACAGGGGGCTGGTCAGCCCCAGCATTTT
cdr3_aa: CASSSPRQGAGQPQHF
clone_size: NA
d_call: TRBD1
j_call: TRBJ1-5
v_call: TRBV28

cdr3_nt: TGTGCCAGCAGCTTTGACAGGGTGATTGGTGGCTACACCTTC
cdr3_aa: CASSFDRVIGGYTF
clone_size: once
d_call: TRBD1
j_call: TRBJ1-2
v_call: TRBV7-2

cdr3_nt: TGCGCCAGCAGCTTGGACCGGGGGGGCCAACGGGAGCAGTACTTC
cdr3_aa: CASSLDRGGQREQYF
clone_size: NA
d_call: TRBD2
j_call: TRBJ2-7
v_call: TRBV5-1

cdr3_nt: TGTGCCAGCAGTGAACTAGCGACAGATACGCAGTATTTT
cdr3_aa: CASSELATDTQYF
clone_size: NA
d_call: NA
j_call: TRBJ2-3
v_call: TRBV25-1

cdr3_nt: TGTGCCAGTGCCAGCGGGAGGCCCTACGAGCAGTACTTC
cdr3_aa: CASASGRPYEQYF
clone_size: NA
d_call: TRBD2
j_call: TRBJ2-7
v_call: TRBV19

cdr3_nt: TGTGCCAGCAGCTTAACAGGATTCACAGGGGCTTTCTTT
cdr3_aa: CASSLTGFTGAFF
clone_size: NA
d_call: NA
j_call: TRBJ1-1
v_call: TRBV7-8

cdr3_nt: TGTGCCTTCAGCCGGGACAGAACTGCAACTAATGAAAAACTGTTTTTT
cdr3_aa: CAFSRDRTATNEKLFF
clone_size: NA
d_call: TRBD1
j_call: TRBJ1-4
v_call: TRBV30

cdr3_nt: TGCGCCAGCAGCTTGGAGGGTAGCGGGGGGCTGGGCTACAATGAGCAGTTCTTC
cdr3_aa: CASSLEGSGGLGYNEQFF
clone_size: NA
d_call: TRBD2
j_call: TRBJ2-1
v_call: TRBV5-1

cdr3_nt: TGTGCCAGCAGCTTGGCCCAATCCTCCTACGAGCAGTACTTC
cdr3_aa: CASSLAQSSYEQYF
clone_size: NA
d_call: NA
j_call: TRBJ2-7
v_call: TRBV5-6

cdr3_nt: TGTGCCAGCAGCCCCGGGGGGGAAGCTTTCTTT
cdr3_aa: CASSPGGEAFF
clone_size: NA
d_call: NA
j_call: TRBJ1-1
v_call: TRBV11-2

cdr3_nt: TGTGCCAGCAGCTTATCCGGGGGGGACACTGAAGCTTTCTTT
cdr3_aa: CASSLSGGDTEAFF
clone_size: NA
d_call: NA
j_call: TRBJ1-1
v_call: TRBV7-9

cdr3_nt: TGTGCCAGTAGCCGCAGGGGCGTGCTGAACACTGAAGCTTTCTTT
cdr3_aa: CASSRRGVLNTEAFF
clone_size: NA
d_call: NA
j_call: TRBJ1-1
v_call: TRBV19

cdr3_nt: TGCAGCGCAGTAGGGGGGGGGAAAGAGACCCAGTACTTC
cdr3_aa: CSAVGGGKETQYF
clone_size: NA
d_call: NA
j_call: TRBJ2-5
v_call: TRBV29-1

cdr3_nt: TGTGCCAGTAGTATAGAGGGGGCTATGAACACTGAAGCTTTCTTT
cdr3_aa: CASSIEGAMNTEAFF
clone_size: NA
d_call: NA
j_call: TRBJ1-1
v_call: TRBV19

cdr3_nt: TGTGCCAGCAGCCCTCAGTTGGCCACCCACGGGGAGCAGTACTTC
cdr3_aa: CASSPQLATHGEQYF
clone_size: NA
d_call: NA
j_call: TRBJ2-7
v_call: TRBV5-5

cdr3_nt: TGTGCCAGCAGTATAGGATCCGGGACAGGGCTAGGATTTTTT
cdr3_aa: CASSIGSGTGLGFF
clone_size: NA
d_call: TRBD1
j_call: TRBJ1-4
v_call: TRBV6-1